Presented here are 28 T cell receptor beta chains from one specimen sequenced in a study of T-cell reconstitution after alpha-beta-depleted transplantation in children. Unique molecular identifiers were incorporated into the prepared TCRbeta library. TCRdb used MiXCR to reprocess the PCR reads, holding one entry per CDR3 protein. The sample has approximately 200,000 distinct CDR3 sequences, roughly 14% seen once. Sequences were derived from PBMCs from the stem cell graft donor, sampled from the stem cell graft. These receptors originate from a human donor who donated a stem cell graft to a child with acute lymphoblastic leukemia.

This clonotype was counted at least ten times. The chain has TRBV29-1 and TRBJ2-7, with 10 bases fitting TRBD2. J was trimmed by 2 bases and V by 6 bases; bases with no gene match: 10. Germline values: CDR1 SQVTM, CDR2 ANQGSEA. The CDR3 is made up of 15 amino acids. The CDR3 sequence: CSVHLGTSVTYEQYF. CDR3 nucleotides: TGCAGCGTCCATTTGGGGACTAGCGTCACCTACGAGCAGTACTTC.

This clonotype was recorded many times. The CDR3 bases are TGTGCCAGCAGGAAACTAGCGGGAAGGGCCTACAATGAGCAGTTCTTC. Protein: CASRKLAGRAYNEQFF. V usage is TRBV27 and J usage is TRBJ2-1, with 10 bases lining up with TRBD2. V was pared by 6 bases and J by 2 bases, with 7 bases of the junction left unmatched. The CDR3 runs 16 residues. Per the germline V gene, CDR1 is MNHEY and CDR2 is SMNVEV (reference sequence).

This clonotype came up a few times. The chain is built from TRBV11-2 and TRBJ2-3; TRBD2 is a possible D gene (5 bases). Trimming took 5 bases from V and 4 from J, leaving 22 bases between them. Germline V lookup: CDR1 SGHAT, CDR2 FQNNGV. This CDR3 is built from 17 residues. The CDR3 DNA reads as TGTGCCAGCAGCACCCCACCGGGTTGGAGCGGAGCAGATACGCAGTATTTT. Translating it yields CASSTPPGWSGADTQYF.

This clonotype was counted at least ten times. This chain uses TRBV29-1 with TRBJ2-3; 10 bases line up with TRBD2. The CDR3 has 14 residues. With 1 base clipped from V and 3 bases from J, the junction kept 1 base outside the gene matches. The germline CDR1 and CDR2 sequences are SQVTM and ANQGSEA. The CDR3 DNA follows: TGCAGCGTTGAAGCTAGCGGGAGAACAGATACGCAGTATTTT. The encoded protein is CSVEASGRTDTQYF.

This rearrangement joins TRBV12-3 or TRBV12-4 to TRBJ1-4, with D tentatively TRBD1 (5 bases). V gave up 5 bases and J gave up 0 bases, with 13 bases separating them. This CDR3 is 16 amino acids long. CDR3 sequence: CASSPTGGATNEKLFF. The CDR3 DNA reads TGTGCCAGCAGTCCCACCGGGGGGGCAACTAATGAAAAACTGTTTTTT.

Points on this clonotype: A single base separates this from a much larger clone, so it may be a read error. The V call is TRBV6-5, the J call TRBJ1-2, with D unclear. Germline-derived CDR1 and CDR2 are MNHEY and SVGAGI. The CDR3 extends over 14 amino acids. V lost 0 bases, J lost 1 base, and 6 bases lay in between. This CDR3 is CASSYSGINYGYTF. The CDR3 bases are TGTGCCAGCAGTTACTCGGGGATTAACTATGGCTACACCTTC.

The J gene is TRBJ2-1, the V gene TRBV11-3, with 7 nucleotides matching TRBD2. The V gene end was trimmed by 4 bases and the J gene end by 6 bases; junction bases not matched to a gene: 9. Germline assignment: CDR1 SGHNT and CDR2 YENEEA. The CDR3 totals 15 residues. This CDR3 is CASSYAGAVGNEQFF. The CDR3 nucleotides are TGTGCCAGCAGCTATGCGGGAGCGGTTGGCAATGAGCAGTTCTTC.

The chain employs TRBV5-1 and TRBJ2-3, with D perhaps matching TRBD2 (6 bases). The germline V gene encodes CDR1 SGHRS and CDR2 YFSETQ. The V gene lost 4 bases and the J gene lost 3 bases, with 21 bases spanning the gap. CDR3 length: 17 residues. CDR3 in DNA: TGCGCCAGCAGCAATCTGGGACTCGGGGGAAGGACAGATACGCAGTATTTT. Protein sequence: CASSNLGLGGRTDTQYF. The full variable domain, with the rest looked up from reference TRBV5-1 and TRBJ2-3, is KAGVTQTPRYLIKTRGQQVTLSCSPISGHRSVSWYQQTPGQGLQFLFEYFSETQRNKGNFPGRFSGRQFSNSRSEMNVSTLELGDSALYLCASSNLGLGGRTDTQYFGPGTRLTVL.

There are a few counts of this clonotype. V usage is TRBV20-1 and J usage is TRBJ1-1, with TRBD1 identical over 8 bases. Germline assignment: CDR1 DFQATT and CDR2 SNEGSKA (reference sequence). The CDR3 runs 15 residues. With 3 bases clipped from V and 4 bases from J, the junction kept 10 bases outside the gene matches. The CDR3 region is CSASGAGGFGTEAFF. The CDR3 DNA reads TGCAGTGCTAGCGGGGCAGGGGGCTTTGGCACTGAAGCTTTCTTT.

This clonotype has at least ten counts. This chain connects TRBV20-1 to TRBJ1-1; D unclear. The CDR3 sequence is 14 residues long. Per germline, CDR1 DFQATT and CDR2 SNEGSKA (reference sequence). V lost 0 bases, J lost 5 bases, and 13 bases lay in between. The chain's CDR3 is CSARDFRYGTEAFF. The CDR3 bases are TGCAGTGCTAGAGATTTTCGGTACGGTACTGAAGCTTTCTTT.

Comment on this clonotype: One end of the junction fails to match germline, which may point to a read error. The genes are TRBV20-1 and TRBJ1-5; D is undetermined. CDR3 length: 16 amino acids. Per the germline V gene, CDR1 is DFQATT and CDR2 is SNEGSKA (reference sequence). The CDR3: CSARGMGGFSNQPQHF. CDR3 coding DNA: TGCAGTGCGAGAGGGATGGGAGGGTTTAGCAATCAGCCCCAGCATTTT.

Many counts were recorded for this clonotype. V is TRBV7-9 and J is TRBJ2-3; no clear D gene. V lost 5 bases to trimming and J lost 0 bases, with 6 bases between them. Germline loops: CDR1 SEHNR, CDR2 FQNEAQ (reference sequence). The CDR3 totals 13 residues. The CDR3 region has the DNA TGTGCCAGCAGCCAACCAAGCACAGATACGCAGTATTTT. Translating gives CASSQPSTDTQYF. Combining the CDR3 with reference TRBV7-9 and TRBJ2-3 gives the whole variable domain DTGVSQNPRHKITKRGQNVTFRCDPISEHNRLYWYRQTLGQGPEFLTYFQNEAQLEKSRLLSDRFSAERPKGSFSTLEIQRTEQGDSAMYLCASSQPSTDTQYFGPGTRLTVL.

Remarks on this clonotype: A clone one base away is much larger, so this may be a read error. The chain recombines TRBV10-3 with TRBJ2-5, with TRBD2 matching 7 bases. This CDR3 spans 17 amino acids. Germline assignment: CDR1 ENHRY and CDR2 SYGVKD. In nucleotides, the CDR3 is TGTTCCATCAGTGAGTCCGTCGGCAGCGGGAACCAAGAGACCCAGTACTTC. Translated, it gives CSISESVGSGNQETQYF.

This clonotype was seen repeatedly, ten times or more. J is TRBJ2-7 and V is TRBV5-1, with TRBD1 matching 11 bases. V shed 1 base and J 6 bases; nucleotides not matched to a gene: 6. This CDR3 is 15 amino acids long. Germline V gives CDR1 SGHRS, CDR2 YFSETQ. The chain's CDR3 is CASSLLRDRGAEQYF. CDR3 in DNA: TGCGCCAGCAGCTTGCTCCGGGACAGGGGGGCCGAGCAGTACTTC.

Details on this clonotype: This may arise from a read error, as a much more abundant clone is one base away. In nucleotides, the CDR3 is TGTGCCAGCAGCTTGGCCGGGTCCAGAAGATCTTTCTTT. Amino acids: CASSLAGSRRSFF. V is TRBV5-5 and J is TRBJ1-1; D not certain. Germline V gene data show CDR1 as SGHKS and CDR2 as YYEKEE (reference sequence). V lost 0 bases and J 12 bases, leaving 15 bases between the germline ends. This CDR3 contains 13 residues.

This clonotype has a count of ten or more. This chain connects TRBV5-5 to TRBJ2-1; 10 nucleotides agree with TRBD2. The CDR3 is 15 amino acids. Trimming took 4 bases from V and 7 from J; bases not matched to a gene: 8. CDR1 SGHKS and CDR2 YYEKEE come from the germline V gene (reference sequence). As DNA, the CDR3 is TGTGCCAGCAGCCCTTTACTAGCGGGGATTAATGAGCAGTTCTTC. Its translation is CASSPLLAGINEQFF.

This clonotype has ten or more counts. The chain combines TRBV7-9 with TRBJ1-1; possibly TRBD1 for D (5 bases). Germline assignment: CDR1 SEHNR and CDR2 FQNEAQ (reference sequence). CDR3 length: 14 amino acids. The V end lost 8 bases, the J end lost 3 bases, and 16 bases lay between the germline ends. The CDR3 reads CASGQRGLDTEAFF. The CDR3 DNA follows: TGTGCCAGCGGACAAAGGGGCCTAGACACTGAAGCTTTCTTT.

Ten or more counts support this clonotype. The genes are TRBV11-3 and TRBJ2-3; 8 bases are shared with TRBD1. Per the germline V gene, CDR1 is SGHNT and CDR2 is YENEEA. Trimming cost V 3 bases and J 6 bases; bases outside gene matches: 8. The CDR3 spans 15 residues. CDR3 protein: CASSFDRGSSDTQYF. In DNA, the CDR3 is TGTGCCAGCAGCTTCGACAGGGGTTCGTCGGATACGCAGTATTTT.

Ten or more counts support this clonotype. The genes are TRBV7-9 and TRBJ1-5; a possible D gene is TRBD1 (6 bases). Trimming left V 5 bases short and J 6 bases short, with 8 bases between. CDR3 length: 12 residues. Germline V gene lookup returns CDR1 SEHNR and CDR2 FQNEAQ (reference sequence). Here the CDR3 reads CASSQTGQPQHF. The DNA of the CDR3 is TGTGCCAGCAGCCAGACAGGTCAGCCCCAGCATTTT.

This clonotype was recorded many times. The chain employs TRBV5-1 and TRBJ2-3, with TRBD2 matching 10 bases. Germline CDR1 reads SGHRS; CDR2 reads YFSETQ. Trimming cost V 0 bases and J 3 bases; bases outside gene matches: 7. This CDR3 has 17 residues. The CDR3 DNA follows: TGCGCCAGCAGCTTGGAAGGAGCGGGAGGGGCGACAGATACGCAGTATTTT. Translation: CASSLEGAGGATDTQYF.

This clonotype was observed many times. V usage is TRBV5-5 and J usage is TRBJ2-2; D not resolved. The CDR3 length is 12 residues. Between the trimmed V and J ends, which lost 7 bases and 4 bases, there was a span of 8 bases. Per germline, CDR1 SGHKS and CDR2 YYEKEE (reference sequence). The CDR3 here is CASGTATGELFF. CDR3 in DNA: TGTGCCAGCGGAACGGCCACCGGGGAGCTGTTTTTT.

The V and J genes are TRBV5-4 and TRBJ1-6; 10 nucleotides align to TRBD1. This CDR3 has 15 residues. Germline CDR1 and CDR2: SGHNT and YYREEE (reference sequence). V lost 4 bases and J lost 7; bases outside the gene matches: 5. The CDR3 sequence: CASSQGQGMNSPLHF. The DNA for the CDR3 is TGTGCCAGCAGCCAGGGACAGGGGATGAATTCACCCCTCCACTTT.

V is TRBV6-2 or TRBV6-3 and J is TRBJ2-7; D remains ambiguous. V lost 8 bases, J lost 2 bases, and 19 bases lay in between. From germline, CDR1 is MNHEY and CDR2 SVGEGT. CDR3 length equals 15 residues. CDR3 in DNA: TGTGCCAGCCTCGAAAGTAGGTGGGTGACCTACGAGCAGTACTTC. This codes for CASLESRWVTYEQYF.

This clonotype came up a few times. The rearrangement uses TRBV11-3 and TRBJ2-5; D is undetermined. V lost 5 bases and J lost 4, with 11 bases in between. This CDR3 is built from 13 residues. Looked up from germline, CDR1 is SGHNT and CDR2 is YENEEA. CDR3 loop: CASSVGPGETQYF. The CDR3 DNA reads TGTGCCAGCAGCGTGGGCCCAGGAGAGACCCAGTACTTC.

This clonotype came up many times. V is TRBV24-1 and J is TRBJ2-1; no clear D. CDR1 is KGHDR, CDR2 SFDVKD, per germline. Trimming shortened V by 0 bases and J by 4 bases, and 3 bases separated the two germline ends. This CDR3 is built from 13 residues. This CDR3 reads CATSDLSYNEQFF. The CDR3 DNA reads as TGTGCCACCAGTGATTTGAGTTACAATGAGCAGTTCTTC.

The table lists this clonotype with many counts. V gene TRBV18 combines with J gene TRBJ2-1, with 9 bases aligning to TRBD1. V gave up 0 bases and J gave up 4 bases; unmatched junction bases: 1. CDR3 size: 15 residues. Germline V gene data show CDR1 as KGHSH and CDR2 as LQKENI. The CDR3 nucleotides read TGTGCCAGCTCACCACCCGGGACAGGGTACAATGAGCAGTTCTTC. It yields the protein CASSPPGTGYNEQFF.

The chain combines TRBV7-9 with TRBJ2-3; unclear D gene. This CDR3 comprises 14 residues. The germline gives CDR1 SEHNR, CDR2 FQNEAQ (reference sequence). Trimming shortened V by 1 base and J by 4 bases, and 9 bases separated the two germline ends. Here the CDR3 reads CASSLGVGSDTQYF. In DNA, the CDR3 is TGTGCCAGCAGCTTAGGGGTTGGGTCAGATACGCAGTATTTT.

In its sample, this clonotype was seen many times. CDR3 nucleotide sequence: TGCGCCAGCAGCTTGGCCAACCGACTAGCGGGAGGGCCTTTCAATGAGCAGTTCTTC. It translates to CASSLANRLAGGPFNEQFF. The chain carries TRBV5-1 and TRBJ2-1; 14 bases match TRBD2. The length of the CDR3 is 19 residues. Germline CDR1 reads SGHRS; CDR2 reads YFSETQ. The V and J ends lost 0 bases and 6 bases, in that order; junction bases with no gene match: 11.